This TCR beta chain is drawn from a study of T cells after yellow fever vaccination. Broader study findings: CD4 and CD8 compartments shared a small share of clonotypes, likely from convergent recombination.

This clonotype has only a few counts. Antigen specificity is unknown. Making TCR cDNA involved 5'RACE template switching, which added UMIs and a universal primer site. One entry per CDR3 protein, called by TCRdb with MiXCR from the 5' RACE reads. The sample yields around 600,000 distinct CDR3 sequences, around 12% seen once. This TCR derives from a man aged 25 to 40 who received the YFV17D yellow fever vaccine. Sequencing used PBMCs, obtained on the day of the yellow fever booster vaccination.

The CDR3 is CASSLLQRGSSTGELFF. CDR3 DNA: TGTGCCAGCAGTTTATTGCAGCGGGGGAGTAGTACCGGGGAGCTGTTTTTT. V and J are TRBV6-2 or TRBV6-3 and TRBJ2-2; 8 nucleotides match TRBD2. CDR1 is MNHEY, CDR2 SVGEGT, per germline. V dropped 4 bases and J dropped 5; count of bases not matched to a gene: 12. The CDR3 covers 17 residues.